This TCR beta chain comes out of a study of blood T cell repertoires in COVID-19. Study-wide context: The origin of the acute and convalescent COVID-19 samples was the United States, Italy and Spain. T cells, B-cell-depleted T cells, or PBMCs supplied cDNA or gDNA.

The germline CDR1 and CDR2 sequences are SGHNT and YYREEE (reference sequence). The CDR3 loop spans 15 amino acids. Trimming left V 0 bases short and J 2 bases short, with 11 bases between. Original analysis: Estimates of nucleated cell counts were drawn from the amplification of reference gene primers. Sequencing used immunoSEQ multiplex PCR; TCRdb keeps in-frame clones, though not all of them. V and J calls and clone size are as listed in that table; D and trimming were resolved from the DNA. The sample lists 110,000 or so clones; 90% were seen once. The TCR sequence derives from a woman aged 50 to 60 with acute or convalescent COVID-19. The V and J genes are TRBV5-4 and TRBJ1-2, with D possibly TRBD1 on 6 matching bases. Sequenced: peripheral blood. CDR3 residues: CASSLGPTGNYGYTF. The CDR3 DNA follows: TGTGCCAGCAGCTTGGGCCCAACAGGGAACTATGGCTACACCTTC.